The sequence of this T cell receptor beta chain was determined in a study of blood T cell repertoires in COVID-19. Study context: Researchers got acute and convalescent COVID-19 samples from the United States, Italy and Spain. In each case, the material was cDNA or gDNA derived from T cells, B-cell-depleted T cells, or PBMCs.

Generated by immunoSEQ multiplex PCR, the TCRdb table keeps only in-frame clones and is missing some. The sample has roughly 100,000 clones; about 72% are singletons. The CDR3 has 16 residues. V and J are TRBV21-1 and TRBJ2-7; no check of the table's D call, TRBD2, against the DNA was made. TRBV21-1 is a documented pseudogene. The receptor was isolated from a man between 60 and 75 years old with active or convalescent COVID-19. Material: peripheral blood. CDR3 residues: CASSPSPSGKGYEQYF. The DNA for the CDR3 is TGTGCCAGCAGCCCAAGCCCCAGCGGGAAAGGCTACGAGCAGTACTTC.